This TCR beta chain was sequenced during a study of blood T cell repertoires in COVID-19. The CDR3 spans 15 residues. Germline values: CDR1 SGHTA, CDR2 FQGTGA. Trimming left V 5 bases short and J 3 bases short, with 13 bases between. This table comes from immunoSEQ multiplex PCR, and its TCRdb copy is limited to in-frame clones, with some not included. The profile covers around 150,000 clones, with around 82% appearing a single time and 9.5% to 11% taken by the ten largest. This chain uses TRBV7-3 with TRBJ2-2; perhaps TRBD2 as D (7 bases). Material for sequencing was peripheral blood. The sequence came from a man aged 55 to 69 with active or convalescent COVID-19. The CDR3 sequence: CASSIGGEDTGELFF. CDR3 sequence (DNA): TGTGCCAGCAGCATAGGGGGGGAAGACACCGGGGAGCTGTTTTTT.